The source of this T cell receptor (beta chain) is a study of T cell responses to AZD1222 COVID-19 vaccine. Findings of the study overall: Donors were largely white British and mainly female; clonal diversity was possibly underestimated.

Pooling of second doses given at about 4 or about 12 weeks was done. Only in-frame clones appear in the TCRdb table, and some are missing; sequencing was by immunoSEQ multiplex PCR. The profile covers about 150,000 clones, with about 90% appearing a single time and about 4% taken by the ten largest. Germline assignment: CDR1 SGHRS and CDR2 YFSETQ. V was clipped by 4 bases and J by 0 bases, with 16 bases between them. The CDR3 is made up of 16 amino acids. This clone was observed a few times. As yet, its antigen is unknown. The clonotype comes from an adult who received the AZD1222 COVID-19 vaccine. The chain combines TRBV5-1 with TRBJ1-1; the D gene is possibly TRBD1 (5 bases). The specimen was peripheral blood, collected 28 days after the second AZD1222 dose. CDR3 protein: CASSLQGGTLNTEAFF. The CDR3 coding sequence is TGCGCCAGCAGCCTCCAGGGTGGGACCCTGAACACTGAAGCTTTCTTT.